The 10 T cell receptor beta chains listed next were all sequenced from one sample in a study of cytomegalovirus exposure and HLA in healthy donors. 13 Jbeta primers and 60 Vbeta primers were used for the PCR. The repertoire was sequenced with immunoSEQ multiplex PCR; TCRdb's copy has only in-frame clones and lacks some. This table has about 130,000 clones, 80% appearing once. The sample comprised PBMCs. The source is a female donor in good health and CMV-seronegative.

The chain carries TRBV14 and TRBJ2-2; D is unresolved. Germline CDR1 reads SGHDN; CDR2 reads FVKESK. This CDR3 is 15 amino acids long. The V end was cut by 1 base, the J end by 2 bases, with 8 bases between. CDR3 sequence reads: CASSQVWLNTGELFF. CDR3 nucleotides: TGTGCCAGCAGCCAAGTGTGGCTCAACACCGGGGAGCTGTTTTTT.

The sample holds one count of this clone. The chain uses TRBV29-1 and TRBJ2-3; a possible D gene is TRBD2 (5 bases). V shed 0 bases and J shed 0 bases, with 16 bases lying between them. The CDR3 is 17 amino acids. Germline V gene lookup returns CDR1 SQVTM and CDR2 ANQGSEA. The CDR3 DNA reads TGCAGCGTTGAAGAACCGGGAAGTTGGTCTAGCACAGATACGCAGTATTTT. Residues: CSVEEPGSWSSTDTQYF.

The V and J genes are TRBV2 and TRBJ2-3; TRBD2 aligns across 10 bases. There are 15 residues in the CDR3. Looked up from germline, CDR1 is SNHLY and CDR2 is FYNNEI. The junction had 3 bases not matched to a gene; V was cut back by 3 bases and J by 3 bases. The CDR3, as DNA: TGTGCCAGCAGTGATGTGACTAGCGGGACAGATACGCAGTATTTT. This encodes CASSDVTSGTDTQYF. The whole variable domain, remainder taken from reference TRBV2 and TRBJ2-3, is EPEVTQTPSHQVTQMGQEVILRCVPISNHLYFYWYRQILGQKVEFLVSFYNNEISEKSEIFDDQFSVERPDGSNFTLKIRSTKLEDSAMYFCASSDVTSGTDTQYFGPGTRLTVL.

The V gene is TRBV6-1, the J gene TRBJ1-5; no firm D call. This CDR3 spans 15 amino acids. CDR1 and CDR2 from the germline V gene are MNHNS and SASEGT. The V gene lost 3 bases and the J gene lost 0 bases, with 9 bases spanning the gap. The CDR3 nucleotides read TGTGCCAGCAGTGATGCGGGGTCTAGCAATCAGCCCCAGCATTTT. It is translated as CASSDAGSSNQPQHF.

The chain has TRBV6-5 and TRBJ2-2, with TRBD1 identical over 10 bases. Germline V gene sequence: CDR1 MNHEY, CDR2 SVGAGI. This CDR3 has 15 amino acids. V was pared by 6 bases and J by 6 bases, with 7 bases of the junction left unmatched. The CDR3 sequence: CASRRTGGKAGELFF. Here the CDR3 DNA reads TGTGCCAGCAGAAGGACAGGGGGTAAAGCCGGGGAGCTGTTTTTT.

The V gene is TRBV7-9, the J gene TRBJ2-1; D is ambiguous. Trimming cost V 2 bases and J 2 bases, with 4 bases left between them. This CDR3 comprises 13 residues. Germline CDR1 is SEHNR and CDR2 is FQNEAQ (reference sequence). CDR3 DNA: TGTGCCAGCAGCTTATTCGCCTACAATGAGCAGTTCTTC. Protein sequence: CASSLFAYNEQFF. Full variable domain (outside the CDR3, taken from reference TRBV7-9 and TRBJ2-1): DTGVSQNPRHKITKRGQNVTFRCDPISEHNRLYWYRQTLGQGPEFLTYFQNEAQLEKSRLLSDRFSAERPKGSFSTLEIQRTEQGDSAMYLCASSLFAYNEQFFGPGTRLTVL.

The sample holds a few counts of this clone. CDR3 in DNA: TGTGCCAGTAGTTCGGGGGGTGAAAGCATTCAGTACTTC. This gives the protein CASSSGGESIQYF. The chain combines TRBV19 with TRBJ2-4; 7 nucleotides align to TRBD2. J gave up 9 bases and V 5 bases, and 7 bases lay outside the gene matches. CDR1 and CDR2 (germline): LNHDA, SQIVND (reference sequence). The CDR3 runs 13 residues.

The chain links TRBV6-5 to TRBJ1-1, with 8 bases lining up with TRBD1. CDR1 MNHEY and CDR2 SVGAGI come from the germline V gene. This CDR3 has 15 residues. V dropped 5 bases and J dropped 5; count of bases not matched to a gene: 10. CDR3 bases: TGTGCCAGCAGTCTCGGACAGGGCGCGATGACTGAAGCTTTCTTT. It encodes CASSLGQGAMTEAFF.

This rearrangement joins TRBV10-3 to TRBJ1-5; a weak D match, TRBD1 (6 bases). Germline values: CDR1 ENHRY, CDR2 SYGVKD. The V and J ends lost 2 bases and 5 bases respectively, with 19 bases between them. There are 17 residues in the CDR3. CDR3 residues: CAISEGLRAGGDQPQHF. The CDR3 DNA is TGTGCCATCAGTGAGGGCCTCCGCGCGGGGGGCGATCAGCCCCAGCATTTT.

As concerns this clone: Other nucleotide sequences from this sample produce the same CDR3. CDR3 protein: CASSLDGGYGYTF. The CDR3 DNA is TGCGCCAGCAGCTTGGATGGAGGCTATGGCTACACCTTC. The rearrangement uses TRBV5-1 and TRBJ1-2; D is unclear. The germline CDR1 and CDR2 sequences are SGHRS and YFSETQ. V gave up 0 bases and J gave up 4 bases, with 7 bases separating them. CDR3 length equals 13 residues.